The T cell receptor beta chain under discussion was sequenced for a study of spatial heterogeneity in lung cancer (dated by TCRdb to between 2018 and 2021). For the study in its entirety: The donors were about 65 patients from the lung TRACERx cohort who had early-stage, untreated non-small cell lung cancer. The study quantitatively compared TCR alpha and beta repertoires across multiple tumor regions, matched nontumor lung and blood in non-small cell lung cancer. TCR repertoire features were related to nonsynonymous mutation counts determined by whole-exome sequencing of tumor tissue. Beta-chain transcripts were consistently detected in greater numbers than alpha-chain transcripts, which likely reflects a higher abundance of beta-chain transcripts. At surgery, some 220 tumor regions, 61 to 65 matched nontumor lung samples and 45 to 60 PBMC samples were TCR-sequenced for both alpha and beta chains. In the raw uncorrected reads, each unique combination of TCR and UMI appeared more than ten times on average. Follow-up PBMC samples were sequenced whenever available, with a median time to follow-up of 2 to 3 years after resection. Study-wide conclusions, independent of this receptor: Comparisons of baseline and follow-up blood repertoires included only 15 or so patients. Confirming at a functional level the hypothesis that regional TCRs recognize regional mutations was considered to require additional single-cell paired TCR alpha and beta sequencing. Ubiquitous expanded tumor TCRs showed up in blood more often at tumor resection than at routine follow-up.

At least ten counts were recorded for this clonotype. Its antigen has not been determined. Base qualities are missing; no much larger clone stands one base away. The germline V gene yields MDHEN for CDR1 and SYDVKM for CDR2. From the cysteine through the phenylalanine, the CDR3 covers 15 amino acids. Just CDR3 DNA is preserved here, 45 bases in frame from base 1. V is shortened by 8 bases, J by 1 base, and the region joining them spans 14 bases. The label giving this sample's time point can be read as: blood at routine non-recurrence follow-up after resection. TCR sequencing used whole RNA extracted from tumor and nontumor lung tissue, or from cryopreserved PBMC samples, without cell sorting. A patient was chosen for TCR sequencing only when enough RNA was available from at least two tumor regions. The receptor library was made with 5' RACE. The run used a NextSeq 500. In the TCR library protocol, a unique molecular identifier was attached to each TCR cDNA molecule so that PCR and sequencing errors could be corrected. Per the source publication's procedure: TCR identification, UMI-based error correction and CDR3 extraction were all carried out with Decombinator tools. Expanded TCRs were defined as those above a frequency of 2 per 1,000, corresponding to the top 1% of the tumor frequency distribution. Renyi diversity was computed with the R vegan package after each repertoire had been subsampled 100 times to 5,000 TCRs. CDR3 similarity networks were built from amino acid triplet string-kernel similarity, connecting CDR3s with pairwise similarity above 0.82. TCRdb cleaned the public reads at Q25 with fastp, built clones with MiXCR and kept in-frame beta chains. Entries that share a CDR3 protein sequence are merged under the most common genes and DNA. The V and J calls were determined by TCRdb, not by the authors. Across this sample there are about 120,000 distinct CDR3 sequences, with 10% to 15% seen only once. Of the sample, approximately 16% is held by the ten largest clones.

This TCR was sampled from a male donor with early-stage non-small cell lung cancer. The V gene is TRBV28 and the J gene is TRBJ2-2, and the D gene may be TRBD1, 5 bases matching. Sample: PBMCs, taken at follow-up. The DNA sequence follows: TGTGCCAGCCGGCGTAGCCAGGGGAACACCGGGGAGCTGTTTTTT. This sequence encodes CASRRSQGNTGELFF.